This T cell receptor beta chain derives from a study of CD8+ T cells in alopecia areata. With V trimmed by 5 bases and J by 5 bases, 11 bases remained unmatched. The CDR3 covers 15 residues. Looked up from germline, CDR1 is SGHTA and CDR2 is FQGNSA. Treatment denoted: oral pan-JAK inhibitor, 5-10 mg twice daily. Following RNA extraction, reverse transcription yielded cDNA that acted as the sequencing template. The repertoire was sequenced with immunoSEQ multiplex PCR; TCRdb's copy has only in-frame clones and lacks some. The sample has about 180,000 clones, 50% to 75% seen once. The chain couples TRBV7-2 to TRBJ1-2; 7 nucleotides align to TRBD1. The material sequenced was CD4+ T cells sorted from blood, taken at approximately week 60, from a patient treated with tofacitinib. This receptor was taken from a human donor with alopecia areata. The CDR3: CASSPDRVGKYGYTF. DNA for the CDR3: TGTGCCAGCAGCCCCGACAGGGTTGGGAAATATGGCTACACCTTC.